This entry lists 5 T cell receptor beta chains sequenced from one sample in a study of T cells in localized non-small cell lung cancer. This table comes from immunoSEQ multiplex PCR, and its TCRdb copy is limited to in-frame clones, with some not included. This sample has approximately 72,000 clones, with 84% found just once. The starting material was peripheral blood, obtained before any cancer treatment. These receptors were collected from a female donor at least 60 years old with stage I lung adenocarcinoma.

This clone is termed medium-sized. This chain links TRBV30 with TRBJ1-5, with D possibly TRBD1 on 5 matching bases. Germline CDR1 reads GTSNPN; CDR2 reads SVGIG (reference sequence). The CDR3 sequence is 13 residues long. The V gene lost 3 bases and the J gene lost 4 bases, with 10 bases spanning the gap. The CDR3 DNA follows: TGTGCCTGGAGCAGGCAGGGAAATCAGCCCCAGCATTTT. Protein sequence: CAWSRQGNQPQHF. Together with reference TRBV30 and TRBJ1-5, the CDR3 gives the full variable domain: SQTIHQWPATLVQPVGSPLSLECTVEGTSNPNLYWYRQAAGRGLQLLFYSVGIGQISSEVPQNLSASRPQDRQFILSSKKLLLSDSGFYLCAWSRQGNQPQHFGDGTRLSIL.

The chain is built from TRBV7-9 and TRBJ2-1; 7 bases match TRBD2. CDR3 length: 15 amino acids. Per the germline V gene, CDR1 is SEHNR and CDR2 is FQNEAQ (reference sequence). V trimming: 8 bases; J trimming: 3 bases; junction bases outside the gene matches: 10. CDR3 in DNA: TGTGCCAGCGGCCCAGCGGGGACTATCTACAATGAGCAGTTCTTC. Encoded protein: CASGPAGTIYNEQFF.

The rearrangement uses TRBV7-9 and TRBJ1-1, with D perhaps matching TRBD1 (6 bases). CDR1 and CDR2 from the germline V gene are SEHNR and FQNEAQ (reference sequence). CDR3 size: 14 residues. Trimming took 6 bases from V and 3 from J, leaving 14 bases between them. Here the CDR3 DNA reads TGTGCCAGCAGTTTGGGGGGCACGGACACTGAAGCTTTCTTT. Protein product: CASSLGGTDTEAFF.

The rearrangement joins TRBV7-3 to TRBJ1-5; 7 nucleotides match TRBD1. The CDR3 loop spans 15 amino acids. Germline assignment: CDR1 SGHTA and CDR2 FQGTGA. The V segment lost 5 bases and the J segment 6 bases; nucleotides outside the gene matches: 10. CDR3 region: CASSSDRVASQPQHF. CDR3 coding DNA: TGTGCCAGCAGCAGTGACAGGGTTGCTAGTCAGCCCCAGCATTTT.

The J gene is TRBJ1-1, the V gene TRBV5-1; D is unclear. Germline CDR1 is SGHRS and CDR2 is YFSETQ. The CDR3 has 12 amino acids. Trimming stripped 0 bases from V and 3 bases from J, with 3 bases between. Here the CDR3 reads CASSLGDTEAFF. The CDR3, as DNA: TGCGCCAGCAGCTTGGGGGACACTGAAGCTTTCTTT.